The 29 T cell receptor beta chains presented below share a single source sample, sequenced in a study of blood T cell repertoires in COVID-19. Sequencing used immunoSEQ multiplex PCR; TCRdb keeps in-frame clones, though not all of them. The sample comprises 150,000 to 200,000 clones, approximately 82% of which are singletons, and approximately 15% rests with the top ten. The sequencing sample was made of PBMCs or T cells enriched from blood (not recorded which). These receptors originate from a woman between 45 and 65 years old who had recovered from COVID-19.

The J gene is TRBJ1-3, the V gene TRBV30; D possibly corresponds to TRBD1 (5 bases). In germline, CDR1 is GTSNPN, CDR2 SVGIG (reference sequence). The V and J ends lost 1 base and 7 bases respectively, with 14 bases between them. This CDR3 is 14 amino acids long. The CDR3 nucleotides are TGTGCCTGGAGTGCCGACGACAGTCACAACACCATATATTTT. Encoded protein: CAWSADDSHNTIYF. Supplemented by reference TRBV30 and TRBJ1-3, the full variable domain reads SQTIHQWPATLVQPVGSPLSLECTVEGTSNPNLYWYRQAAGRGLQLLFYSVGIGQISSEVPQNLSASRPQDRQFILSSKKLLLSDSGFYLCAWSADDSHNTIYFGEGSWLTVV.

This sequence joins TRBV3-1 (or the pseudogene TRBV3-2) and TRBJ2-7; D possibly corresponds to TRBD2 (7 bases). Trimming pared 3 bases from V and 2 bases from J, leaving 14 bases between. The CDR3 consists of 15 residues. The germline V gene has CDR1 LGHDT and CDR2 YNNKEL (reference sequence). CDR3 nucleotide sequence: TGTGCCAGCAGCCACGGCGGGGGCCAGACCTACGAGCAGTACTTC. Encoded protein: CASSHGGGQTYEQYF.

CDR3 DNA: TGTGCCTGGGGGATGGCGGGAGTCACAGATACGCAGTATTTT. Amino acid sequence: CAWGMAGVTDTQYF. V usage is TRBV30 and J usage is TRBJ2-3, with 7 nucleotides matching TRBD2. The CDR3 spans 14 residues. Looked up from germline, CDR1 is GTSNPN and CDR2 is SVGIG (reference sequence). V shed 5 bases and J 2 bases; nucleotides not matched to a gene: 7.

This sequence joins TRBV12-3 or TRBV12-4 and TRBJ1-4, with D unclear. The CDR3 length is 12 residues. Trimming cost V 6 bases and J 8 bases, with 10 bases left between them. CDR3 coding DNA: TGTGCCAGCAGCCTCCGCCGGGAAAAACTGTTTTTT. Its translation: CASSLRREKLFF.

This sequence joins TRBV28 and TRBJ2-7; 8 bases agree with TRBD1. The CDR3 contains 16 residues. The V gene's germline CDR1 is MDHEN and CDR2 SYDVKM. V trimming: 5 bases; J trimming: 2 bases; junction bases outside the gene matches: 11. CDR3 in amino acids: CASSAPSGGRTYEQYF. In DNA form, the CDR3 reads TGTGCCAGCAGTGCGCCTTCAGGGGGCAGGACCTACGAGCAGTACTTC.

V usage is TRBV21-1 and J usage is TRBJ1-1; the table names TRBD1, a call not compared with the DNA. TRBV21-1 is labeled a pseudogene. The CDR3 runs 15 residues. The CDR3 reads CASSTRRDRGTEAFF. CDR3 DNA: TGTGCCAGCAGCACCAGGAGGGACAGGGGGACTGAAGCTTTCTTT.

The chain employs TRBV19 and TRBJ2-3, with D possibly matching TRBD1 (6 bases). Per germline, CDR1 LNHDA and CDR2 SQIVND (reference sequence). The CDR3 covers 14 residues. Trimming cost V 5 bases and J 4 bases, with 13 bases left between them. The CDR3 DNA is TGTGCCAGTAGTCCCACACAGGGCCCAGATACGCAGTATTTT. The encoded protein is CASSPTQGPDTQYF.

This clone came up once. J is TRBJ1-4 and V is TRBV9; 10 nucleotides align to TRBD1. V gave up 3 bases and J gave up 8 bases; unmatched junction bases: 7. Germline values: CDR1 SGDLS, CDR2 YYNGEE. The length of the CDR3 is 15 residues. The DNA for the CDR3 is TGTGCCAGCAGCGGACAGACAGGGGGCGCGGAAAAACTGTTTTTT. Its translation is CASSGQTGGAEKLFF.

This chain links TRBV6-5 with TRBJ1-6; 7 nucleotides line up with TRBD1. This CDR3 has 12 residues. V lost 6 bases and J lost 10; bases outside the gene matches: 3. The germline CDR1 and CDR2 sequences are MNHEY and SVGAGI. Written as DNA, the CDR3 is TGTGCCAGCAGACAGGGGCGGTCACCCCTCCACTTT. This translates into CASRQGRSPLHF.

This sequence joins TRBV5-1 and TRBJ2-5; 8 nucleotides align to TRBD1. The CDR3 contains 15 residues. CDR1 and CDR2 (germline): SGHRS, YFSETQ. The V and J ends lost 0 bases and 5 bases, in that order; junction bases with no gene match: 6. This chain's CDR3 is CASSLASGGAETQYF. CDR3 DNA: TGCGCCAGCAGCTTGGCGTCAGGGGGCGCGGAGACCCAGTACTTC.

This clone was seen once. The chain couples TRBV7-9 to TRBJ2-7; perhaps TRBD1 as D (6 bases). This CDR3 has 15 amino acids. Germline V CDR1 and CDR2: SEHNR, FQNEAQ (reference sequence). V was shortened by 4 bases and J by 0 bases, with 13 bases between the two germline ends. CDR3: CASSSTGTPSYEQYF. In nucleotides, the CDR3 is TGTGCCAGCAGCTCGACAGGCACTCCCTCCTACGAGCAGTACTTC.

The CDR3 DNA sequence: TGTGCCAGAAGGACGGACATTGGAAACACCATATATTTT. It yields the protein CARRTDIGNTIYF. This chain joins TRBV5-3 and TRBJ1-3; the D gene is possibly TRBD1 (5 bases). TRBV5-3 is an ORF for which the function is uncertain. The germline V and J ends were trimmed by 5 bases and 3 bases, with 9 bases remaining between them. There are 13 residues in the CDR3.

The chain employs TRBV5-1 and TRBJ2-1, with D perhaps matching TRBD1 (5 bases). There are 13 residues in the CDR3. Trimming cost V 3 bases and J 7 bases, with 11 bases left between them. Germline assignment: CDR1 SGHRS and CDR2 YFSETQ. The CDR3 region is CASSSRQGNEQFF. The CDR3, as DNA: TGCGCCAGCAGCTCACGGCAGGGAAATGAGCAGTTCTTC.

The chain couples TRBV7-9 to TRBJ1-3, with a tentative D call TRBD1 (5 bases). The V and J ends lost 5 bases and 5 bases respectively, with 19 bases between them. Germline-derived CDR1 and CDR2 are SEHNR and FQNEAQ (reference sequence). There are 16 residues in the CDR3. The CDR3 reads CASSPSLVGARNTIYF. Written as DNA, the CDR3 is TGTGCCAGCAGCCCCTCCCTGGTAGGGGCTAGAAACACCATATATTTT.

V is TRBV29-1 and J is TRBJ2-2, with a weak D call TRBD1 (7 bases). Per the germline V gene, CDR1 is SQVTM and CDR2 is ANQGSEA. The V end was cut by 4 bases, the J end by 3 bases, with 18 bases between. This CDR3 has 16 residues. Written as DNA, the CDR3 is TGCAGCGTTGTAGGAGGGGGCGGAGGTTACACCGGGGAGCTGTTTTTT. Translated: CSVVGGGGGYTGELFF.

A single count supports this clone. The chain links TRBV3-1 (or the pseudogene TRBV3-2) to TRBJ2-7; no firm D call. This CDR3 contains 14 residues. Germline-derived CDR1 and CDR2 are LGHDT and YNNKEL (reference sequence). Trimming shortened V by 0 bases and J by 2 bases, and 8 bases separated the two germline ends. The CDR3, as DNA: TGTGCCAGCAGCCAAGAACTAAGGACCTACGAGCAGTACTTC. Protein sequence: CASSQELRTYEQYF.

J is TRBJ2-3 and V is TRBV11-2; D perhaps matches TRBD1 (7 bases). V was pared by 4 bases and J by 4 bases, with 18 bases between. The CDR3 spans 16 residues. Germline V gene sequence: CDR1 SGHAT, CDR2 FQNNGV. CDR3 region: CASSSGAGGSSDTQYF. CDR3 bases: TGTGCCAGCAGCTCGGGGGCAGGGGGTTCCTCAGATACGCAGTATTTT.

The genes are TRBV28 and TRBJ1-4; D possibly corresponds to TRBD1 (5 bases). This CDR3 spans 13 amino acids. Germline V gene data show CDR1 as MDHEN and CDR2 as SYDVKM. With 9 bases removed from V and 3 bases from J, the gap between germline ends came to 11 bases. Here the CDR3 reads CASQGSANEKLFF. The DNA for the CDR3 is TGTGCCAGTCAGGGTTCTGCTAATGAAAAACTGTTTTTT.

This clone was found once. The genes are TRBV6-5 and TRBJ2-7; D not certain. CDR3 length: 15 residues. Looked up from germline, CDR1 is MNHEY and CDR2 is SVGAGI. V was shortened by 6 bases and J by 2 bases, with 17 bases between the two germline ends. The CDR3 loop reads CASRRDPYPTYEQYF. CDR3 in DNA: TGTGCCAGCAGGAGAGATCCCTACCCAACCTACGAGCAGTACTTC.

The chain carries TRBV27 and TRBJ2-1; D call uncertain. The germline V gene has CDR1 MNHEY and CDR2 SMNVEV (reference sequence). V was trimmed by 3 bases and J by 11 bases, leaving 5 bases between them. This CDR3 is built from 10 residues. CDR3 nucleotides: TGTGCCAGCAGTTTCCCCAAGCAGTTCTTC. Protein product: CASSFPKQFF.

The V gene is TRBV6-4, the J gene TRBJ2-3, with a weak D call TRBD2 (6 bases). This CDR3 contains 14 residues. Deletions cut 3 bases from V and 0 bases from J, with 7 bases between. Germline values: CDR1 MRHNA, CDR2 SNTAGT. The chain's CDR3 is CASSESGSTDTQYF. CDR3 bases: TGTGCCAGCAGTGAGAGCGGGAGCACAGATACGCAGTATTTT.

CDR3 nucleotide sequence: TGTGCCACCAGCAGGTTCACAGGGGGCTATGGCTACACCTTC. It is translated as CATSRFTGGYGYTF. The chain recombines TRBV15 with TRBJ1-2; 8 nucleotides line up with TRBD1. This CDR3 contains 14 residues. CDR1 and CDR2 (germline): LNHNV, YYDKDF (reference sequence). V lost 3 bases to trimming and J lost 4 bases; unmatched junction nucleotides: 4.

The chain couples TRBV5-5 to TRBJ1-6, with 8 positions matching TRBD1. The CDR3 is 17 residues long. Germline-derived CDR1 and CDR2 are SGHKS and YYEKEE (reference sequence). Germline trimming cut 0 bases from V and 10 bases from J; bases unmatched to any gene: 12. CDR3 DNA: TGTGCCAGCAGCTTGGTGATTCAGGACAGGGTCTTCTCACCCCTCCACTTT. Translated: CASSLVIQDRVFSPLHF.

The J gene is TRBJ2-3, the V gene TRBV5-1; 8 bases are shared with TRBD2. Trimming took 2 bases from V and 5 from J; bases not matched to a gene: 7. The germline V gene has CDR1 SGHRS and CDR2 YFSETQ. There are 15 residues in the CDR3. CDR3 in amino acids: CASSLLAEGGDTQYF. Written as DNA, the CDR3 is TGCGCCAGCAGCTTACTAGCGGAGGGGGGAGATACGCAGTATTTT.

The CDR3 sequence: CASSLGGQNNEQFF. As DNA, the CDR3 is TGTGCCAGCAGCTTAGGGGGACAGAACAATGAGCAGTTCTTC. The chain links TRBV11-3 to TRBJ2-1; 7 bases fit TRBD1. This CDR3 spans 14 amino acids. Germline lookup yields CDR1 SGHNT and CDR2 YENEEA. V dropped 1 base and J dropped 5; count of bases not matched to a gene: 2.

The rearrangement links TRBV3-1 (or the pseudogene TRBV3-2) to TRBJ2-5, with 11 bases aligning to TRBD2. V shed 2 bases and J 4 bases; nucleotides not matched to a gene: 9. CDR1 is LGHDT, CDR2 YNNKEL, per germline (reference sequence). The CDR3 sequence is 17 residues long. Written as DNA, the CDR3 is TGTGCCAGCAGCCAATCTATAACTAGCGGGGGAATAGAGACCCAGTACTTC. Residues: CASSQSITSGGIETQYF.

The chain recombines TRBV5-1 with TRBJ2-4, with TRBD1 matching 7 bases. The CDR3 totals 14 residues. The germline gives CDR1 SGHRS, CDR2 YFSETQ. After removal of 4 bases from V and 7 bases from J, the junction contained 8 bases not matched to a gene. CDR3 coding DNA: TGCGCCAGCAGCCCTCTCCGGGACAGTAACATTCAGTACTTC. It codes for CASSPLRDSNIQYF.

This sequence joins TRBV10-3 and TRBJ2-1, with TRBD2 identical over 14 bases. Germline V CDR1 and CDR2: ENHRY, SYGVKD. The CDR3 extends over 15 amino acids. After removal of 3 bases from V and 8 bases from J, the junction contained 3 bases not matched to a gene. CDR3 coding DNA: TGTGCCATCAGTGACGGGACTAGCGGGAGTGATGAGCAGTTCTTC. Translation gives CAISDGTSGSDEQFF.

This chain links TRBV28 with TRBJ1-2; D gene uncertain. The CDR3 is made up of 17 amino acids. The germline V gene has CDR1 MDHEN and CDR2 SYDVKM. Trimming stripped 5 bases from V and 0 bases from J, with 19 bases between. The CDR3 loop reads CASSLVPMVRANYGYTF. The CDR3 DNA reads as TGTGCCAGCAGTCTCGTCCCGATGGTGAGGGCTAACTATGGCTACACCTTC.